The clone carrying this T cell receptor beta chain was seen only a few times. The data stem from a study of T cell changes during pregnancy in multiple sclerosis. The assay was immunoSEQ multiplex PCR, and TCRdb's table has in-frame clones only and misses some. The data hold about 70,000 clones, with 91% observed a single time. This TCR came from a female donor with multiple sclerosis, enrolled in a pregnancy study. The sample consisted of peripheral blood, taken in the first trimester of pregnancy.

CDR3 sequence reads: CASSLRQGGNTEAFF. In DNA, the CDR3 is TGTGCCAGCAGTCTACGACAGGGAGGGAACACTGAAGCTTTCTTT. V gene TRBV27 combines with J gene TRBJ1-1; TRBD1 matches 7 bases. In germline, CDR1 is MNHEY, CDR2 SMNVEV (reference sequence). V lost 5 bases and J lost 1; bases outside the gene matches: 7. This CDR3 region has 15 residues.